The 22 T cell receptor beta chains below come from one sample, sequenced in a study of blood T cell repertoires in COVID-19. Produced via immunoSEQ multiplex PCR; TCRdb's table is partial and in-frame only. The table lists over 150,000 clones, 70% to 90% of them singletons. The sample taken for sequencing was peripheral blood. The receptors stem from a man aged 18-30 years who had recovered from COVID-19.

The V gene is TRBV6-5, the J gene TRBJ2-2; D is ambiguous. Germline V gene data show CDR1 as MNHEY and CDR2 as SVGAGI. The CDR3 length is 14 residues. V lost 0 bases and J lost 1, with 3 bases in between. The DNA of the CDR3 is TGTGCCAGCAGTTACTCACAGAACACCGGGGAGCTGTTTTTT. This translates into CASSYSQNTGELFF.

V is TRBV7-2 and J is TRBJ1-6; possible D gene TRBD1, 6 bases. The V end lost 5 bases, the J end lost 8 bases, and 22 bases lay between the germline ends. The CDR3 has 17 amino acids. Looked up from germline, CDR1 is SGHTA and CDR2 is FQGNSA. CDR3 coding DNA: TGTGCCAGCAGCCCCCTTCTGAGTCTCGGGGGGCATTCACCCCTCCACTTT. This translates into CASSPLLSLGGHSPLHF.

This sequence joins TRBV7-9 and TRBJ2-7; D might be TRBD2 (6 bases). The CDR3 runs 13 residues. V was pared by 5 bases and J by 1 base, with 9 bases between. CDR1 and CDR2 from the germline V gene are SEHNR and FQNEAQ (reference sequence). The CDR3 coding sequence is TGTGCCAGCAGCCCGGAGGGTTCCTACGAGCAGTACTTC. It encodes CASSPEGSYEQYF.

This chain links TRBV4-3 with TRBJ2-5, with D hard to call. V dropped 1 base and J dropped 0 bases, with 12 bases sitting between them. Germline V gives CDR1 LGHNA, CDR2 YSLEER. The CDR3 has 16 amino acids. The CDR3 DNA sequence: TGCGCCAGCAGCCAAGGCTCGACACCGTACCAAGAGACCCAGTACTTC. This gives the protein CASSQGSTPYQETQYF.

This rearrangement joins TRBV6-1 to TRBJ2-5; 12 bases line up with TRBD2. Losses at the gene ends were 2 bases for V and 5 bases for J; bases not matched to a gene: 6. CDR1 is MNHNS, CDR2 SASEGT, per germline. The CDR3 length is 16 residues. The CDR3 nucleotides read TGTGCCAGCAGTGAATCACTAGCGGGAGGTCACGAGACCCAGTACTTC. It encodes CASSESLAGGHETQYF.

This clone appeared a few times. The chain links TRBV7-8 to TRBJ2-5, with 8 bases identical to TRBD1. Trimming took 1 base from V and 2 from J; bases not matched to a gene: 9. CDR3 length equals 17 residues. The germline V gene has CDR1 SGHVS and CDR2 FQNEAQ. The chain's CDR3 is CASSLGYRGRFQETQYF. Here the CDR3 DNA reads TGTGCCAGCAGCTTAGGGTACAGGGGGAGATTTCAAGAGACCCAGTACTTC.

The rearrangement links TRBV28 to TRBJ1-2; TRBD1 agrees at 10 bases. The germline gives CDR1 MDHEN, CDR2 SYDVKM. With 5 bases clipped from V and 4 bases from J, the junction kept 13 bases outside the gene matches. The CDR3 sequence is 17 residues long. This CDR3 is CASSVTGGAEFGYGYTF. The CDR3, as DNA: TGTGCCAGCAGTGTGACAGGGGGCGCAGAGTTCGGCTATGGCTACACCTTC.

The chain joins TRBV7-9 to TRBJ2-7, with TRBD2 identical over 7 bases. From germline, CDR1 is SEHNR and CDR2 FQNEAQ (reference sequence). The CDR3 extends over 16 amino acids. V trimming: 5 bases; J trimming: 2 bases; junction bases outside the gene matches: 12. The CDR3 region has the DNA TGTGCCAGCAGCCCGAGACTAGCCACTTCTACCTACGAGCAGTACTTC. Its protein is CASSPRLATSTYEQYF.

The chain carries TRBV19 and TRBJ2-1; possibly TRBD2 for D (5 bases). Germline V gives CDR1 LNHDA, CDR2 SQIVND (reference sequence). This CDR3 is built from 13 residues. With 2 bases removed from V and 6 bases from J, the gap between germline ends came to 8 bases. CDR3 amino acids: CASSITRVNEQFF. In DNA form, the CDR3 reads TGTGCCAGTAGTATAACTAGGGTCAATGAGCAGTTCTTC.

This chain links TRBV5-4 with TRBJ2-6, with D tentatively TRBD2 (7 bases). Trimming pared 4 bases from V and 0 bases from J, leaving 17 bases between. Germline assignment: CDR1 SGHNT and CDR2 YYREEE (reference sequence). The CDR3 runs to 18 residues. The CDR3 spells CASSPQRGAGSGANVLTF. As DNA, the CDR3 is TGTGCCAGCAGCCCTCAACGGGGGGCAGGCTCTGGGGCCAACGTCCTGACTTTC. The variable domain in full, completed from reference TRBV5-4 and TRBJ2-6, reads ETGVTQSPTHLIKTRGQQVTLRCSSQSGHNTVSWYQQALGQGPQFIFQYYREEENGRGNFPPRFSGLQFPNYSSELNVNALELDDSALYLCASSPQRGAGSGANVLTFGAGSRLTVL.

In the case of this clone: Other DNA variants within this sample encode the same CDR3. The V call is TRBV27, the J call TRBJ2-7, with D possibly being TRBD1 (7 bases). The CDR3 length is 14 residues. Germline CDR1 MNHEY, CDR2 SMNVEV (reference sequence). V was cut by 3 bases and J by 4 bases, with 13 bases left in between. CDR3 bases: TGTGCCAGCAGTTTGGCAGGGGGGAGATACGAGCAGTACTTC. Its protein product is CASSLAGGRYEQYF.

This chain connects TRBV7-2 to TRBJ2-5; perhaps TRBD1 as D (6 bases). The germline gives CDR1 SGHTA, CDR2 FQGNSA. V lost 4 bases, J lost 0 bases, and 21 bases lay in between. The CDR3 totals 18 residues. CDR3 amino acids: CASSSTLRLTGNQETQYF. The CDR3 DNA sequence: TGTGCCAGCAGCTCGACCCTTAGACTAACAGGGAACCAAGAGACCCAGTACTTC.

The chain is built from TRBV7-8 and TRBJ2-1; 8 positions agree with TRBD2. Per germline, CDR1 SGHVS and CDR2 FQNEAQ. After removal of 2 bases from V and 6 bases from J, the junction contained 6 bases not matched to a gene. The CDR3 runs to 15 residues. The CDR3 here is CASSLRAGDFNEQFF. Written as DNA, the CDR3 is TGTGCCAGCAGCTTAAGAGCGGGGGACTTCAATGAGCAGTTCTTC.

This chain links TRBV6-5 with TRBJ2-1; D is ambiguous. CDR1 is MNHEY, CDR2 SVGAGI, per germline. The CDR3 is 13 amino acids. The V and J ends lost 8 bases and 4 bases respectively, with 12 bases between them. The CDR3 reads CASLRLDYNEQFF. Written as DNA, the CDR3 is TGTGCCAGCCTTAGACTTGATTACAATGAGCAGTTCTTC.

The chain carries TRBV13 and TRBJ1-2; TRBD1 agrees at 8 bases. The CDR3 extends over 13 amino acids. Per germline, CDR1 PRHDT and CDR2 FYEKMQ (reference sequence). Trimming at V came to 5 bases and at J to 5 bases, leaving 4 bases not matched to a gene. The chain's CDR3 is CASSTGGLYGYTF. CDR3 coding DNA: TGTGCCAGCAGCACAGGGGGGCTTTATGGCTACACCTTC.

The chain recombines TRBV6-2 or TRBV6-3 with TRBJ2-7, with TRBD2 matching over 11 bases. Trimming cost V 5 bases and J 4 bases; bases outside gene matches: 7. The CDR3 is 15 amino acids. CDR1 and CDR2 (germline): MNHEY, SVGEGT. The DNA of the CDR3 is TGTGCCAGCAGTACCACTAGCGGGAGAGGGTACGAGCAGTACTTC. It codes for CASSTTSGRGYEQYF.

The genes are TRBV18 and TRBJ2-1; 10 positions agree with TRBD1. CDR3 length: 15 residues. Germline V gene data show CDR1 as KGHSH and CDR2 as LQKENI. J was trimmed by 7 bases and V by 3 bases; bases with no gene match: 6. The DNA for the CDR3 is TGTGCCAGCTCACCGGGGACAGGGGCCGGGAATGAGCAGTTCTTC. It is translated as CASSPGTGAGNEQFF.

The V and J genes are TRBV10-3 and TRBJ2-5, with D uncertain. V was shortened by 4 bases and J by 4 bases, with 4 bases between the two germline ends. Looked up from germline, CDR1 is ENHRY and CDR2 is SYGVKD. The CDR3 sequence is 11 residues long. The CDR3 spells CAISGGETQYF. The CDR3 DNA is TGTGCCATCAGTGGAGGAGAGACCCAGTACTTC.

This chain joins TRBV12-3 or TRBV12-4 and TRBJ2-2; perhaps TRBD2 as D (5 bases). This CDR3 comprises 13 residues. V lost 8 bases and J lost 9, with 16 bases in between. The CDR3: CASGELWERELFF. In nucleotides, the CDR3 is TGTGCCAGCGGGGAGTTGTGGGAGCGGGAGCTGTTTTTT.

The count of this clone is one. The rearrangement uses TRBV7-2 and TRBJ1-5; 10 nucleotides align to TRBD1. J gave up 2 bases and V 5 bases, and 0 bases lay outside the gene matches. The CDR3 covers 14 residues. Germline V gene lookup returns CDR1 SGHTA and CDR2 FQGNSA. The CDR3 coding sequence is TGTGCCAGCAGCGGACAGGGGGGCAATCAGCCCCAGCATTTT. Amino acids: CASSGQGGNQPQHF.

V gene TRBV6-2 or TRBV6-3 combines with J gene TRBJ2-3; weak D call: TRBD2 (6 bases). Trimming removed 2 bases from V and 5 bases from J, with 17 bases in between. This CDR3 is 16 amino acids long. Germline CDR1 is MNHEY and CDR2 is SVGEGT. CDR3 bases: TGTGCCAGCAGTTACCCCCACACGGGGGATAAAGATACGCAGTATTTT. Its translation is CASSYPHTGDKDTQYF.

The J gene is TRBJ2-1, the V gene TRBV7-2; 11 nucleotides match TRBD2. J lost 9 bases, V lost 5 bases, and 18 bases had no gene match. CDR1 is SGHTA, CDR2 FQGNSA, per germline. The length of the CDR3 is 18 residues. CDR3 DNA sequence: TGTGCCAGCAGCCAGCAGATCCGACTAGCGGGATGGGTCGGTGAGCAGTTCTTC. Protein: CASSQQIRLAGWVGEQFF. Based on the CDR3 plus reference TRBV7-2 and TRBJ2-1, the full variable domain is GAGVSQSPSNKVTEKGKDVELRCDPISGHTALYWYRQSLGQGLEFLIYFQGNSAPDKSGLPSDRFSAERTGGSVSTLTIQRTQQEDSAVYLCASSQQIRLAGWVGEQFFGPGTRLTVL.